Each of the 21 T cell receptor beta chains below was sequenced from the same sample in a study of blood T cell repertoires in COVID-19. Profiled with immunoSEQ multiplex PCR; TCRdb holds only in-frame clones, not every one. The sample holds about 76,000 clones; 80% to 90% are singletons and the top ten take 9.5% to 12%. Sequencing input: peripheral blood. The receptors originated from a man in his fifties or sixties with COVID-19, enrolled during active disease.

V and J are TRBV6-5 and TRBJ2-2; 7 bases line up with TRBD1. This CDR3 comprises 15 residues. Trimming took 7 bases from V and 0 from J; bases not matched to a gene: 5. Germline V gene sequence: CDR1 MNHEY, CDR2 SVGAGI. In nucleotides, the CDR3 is TGTGCCAGCACGATGACAGGGACGAACACCGGGGAGCTGTTTTTT. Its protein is CASTMTGTNTGELFF.

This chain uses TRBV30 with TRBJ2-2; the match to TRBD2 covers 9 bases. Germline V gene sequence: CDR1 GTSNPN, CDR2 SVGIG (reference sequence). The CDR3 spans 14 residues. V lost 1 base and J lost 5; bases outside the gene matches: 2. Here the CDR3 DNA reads TGTGCCTGGAGTGGACTAGCGGCGACCGGGGAGCTGTTTTTT. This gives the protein CAWSGLAATGELFF.

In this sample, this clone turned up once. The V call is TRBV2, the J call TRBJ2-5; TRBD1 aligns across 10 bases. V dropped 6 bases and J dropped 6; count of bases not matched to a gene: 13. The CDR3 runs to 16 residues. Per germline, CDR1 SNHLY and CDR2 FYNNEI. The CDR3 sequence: CASSPGQGPLLKTQYF. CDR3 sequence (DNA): TGTGCCAGCAGCCCGGGACAGGGGCCGCTATTAAAGACCCAGTACTTC.

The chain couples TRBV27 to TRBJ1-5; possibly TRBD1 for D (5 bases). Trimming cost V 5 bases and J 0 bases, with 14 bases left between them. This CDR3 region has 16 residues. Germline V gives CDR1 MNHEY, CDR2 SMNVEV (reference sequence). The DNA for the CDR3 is TGTGCCAGCAGTCCAACAACAGGATATAGCAATCAGCCCCAGCATTTT. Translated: CASSPTTGYSNQPQHF.

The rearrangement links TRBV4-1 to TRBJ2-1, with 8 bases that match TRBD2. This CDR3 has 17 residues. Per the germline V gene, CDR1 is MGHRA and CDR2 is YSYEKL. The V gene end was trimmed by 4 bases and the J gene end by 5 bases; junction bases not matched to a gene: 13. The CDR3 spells CASSLLFSTSAHNEQFF. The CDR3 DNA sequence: TGCGCCAGCAGCCTCCTATTTTCGACTAGCGCCCACAATGAGCAGTTCTTC.

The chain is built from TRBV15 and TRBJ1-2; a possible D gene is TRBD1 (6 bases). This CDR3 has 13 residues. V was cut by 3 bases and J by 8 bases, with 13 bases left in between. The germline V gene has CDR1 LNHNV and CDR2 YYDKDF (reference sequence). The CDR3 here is CATSSPGAGGYTF. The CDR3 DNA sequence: TGTGCCACCAGCAGTCCAGGGGCGGGCGGCTACACCTTC. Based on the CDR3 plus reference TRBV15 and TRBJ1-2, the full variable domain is DAMVIQNPRYQVTQFGKPVTLSCSQTLNHNVMYWYQQKSSQAPKLLFHYYDKDFNNEADTPDNFQSRRPNTSFCFLDIRSPGLGDTAMYLCATSSPGAGGYTFGSGTRLTVV.

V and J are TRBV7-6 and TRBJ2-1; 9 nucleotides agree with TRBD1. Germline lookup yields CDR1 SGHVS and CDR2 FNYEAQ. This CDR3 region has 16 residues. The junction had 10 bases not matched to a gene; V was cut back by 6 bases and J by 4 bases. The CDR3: CASSRANGQGYNEQFF. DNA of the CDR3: TGTGCCAGCAGTCGGGCGAACGGACAGGGGTACAATGAGCAGTTCTTC. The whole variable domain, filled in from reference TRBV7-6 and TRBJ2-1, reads GAGVSQSPRYKVTKRGQDVALRCDPISGHVSLYWYRQALGQGPEFLTYFNYEAQQDKSGLPNDRFSAERPEGSISTLTIQRTEQRDSAMYRCASSRANGQGYNEQFFGPGTRLTVL.

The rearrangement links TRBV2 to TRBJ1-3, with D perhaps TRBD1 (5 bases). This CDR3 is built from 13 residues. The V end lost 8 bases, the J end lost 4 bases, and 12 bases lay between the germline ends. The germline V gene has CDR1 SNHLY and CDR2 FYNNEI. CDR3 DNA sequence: TGTGCCAGCGTTCAGGGAACGGGAAACACCATATATTTT. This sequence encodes CASVQGTGNTIYF.

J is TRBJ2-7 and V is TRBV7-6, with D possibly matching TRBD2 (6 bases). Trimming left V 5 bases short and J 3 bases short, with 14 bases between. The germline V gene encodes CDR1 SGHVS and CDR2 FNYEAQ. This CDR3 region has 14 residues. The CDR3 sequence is CASSPQAGDYEQYF. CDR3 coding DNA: TGTGCCAGCAGCCCACAAGCGGGCGACTACGAGCAGTACTTC.

In DNA form, the CDR3 reads TGCAGCGTTGGGTCAGGGGCAAATCAGCCCCAGCATTTT. As protein: CSVGSGANQPQHF. The chain recombines TRBV29-1 with TRBJ1-5; possible D gene TRBD1, 6 bases. Per germline, CDR1 SQVTM and CDR2 ANQGSEA. V gave up 4 bases and J gave up 4 bases, with 11 bases separating them. The CDR3 spans 13 residues.

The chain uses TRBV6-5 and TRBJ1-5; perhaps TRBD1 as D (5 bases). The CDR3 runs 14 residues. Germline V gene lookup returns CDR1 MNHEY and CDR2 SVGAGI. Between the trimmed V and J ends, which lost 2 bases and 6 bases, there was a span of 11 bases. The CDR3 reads CASSYLGEGQPQHF. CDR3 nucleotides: TGTGCCAGCAGTTACCTAGGGGAGGGTCAGCCCCAGCATTTT.

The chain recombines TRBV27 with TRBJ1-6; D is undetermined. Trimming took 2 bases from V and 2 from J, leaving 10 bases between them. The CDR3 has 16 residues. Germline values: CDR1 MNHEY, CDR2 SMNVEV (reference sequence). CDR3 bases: TGTGCCAGCAGTTTAGGGTCGGAGGCCTATAATTCACCCCTCCACTTT. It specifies CASSLGSEAYNSPLHF.

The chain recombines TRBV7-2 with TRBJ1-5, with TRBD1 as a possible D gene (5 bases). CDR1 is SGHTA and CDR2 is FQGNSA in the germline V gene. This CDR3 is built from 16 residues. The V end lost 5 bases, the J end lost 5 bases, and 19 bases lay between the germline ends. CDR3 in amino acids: CASSPPSGGRDQPQHF. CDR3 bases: TGTGCCAGCAGCCCCCCTTCTGGGGGGAGGGATCAGCCCCAGCATTTT.

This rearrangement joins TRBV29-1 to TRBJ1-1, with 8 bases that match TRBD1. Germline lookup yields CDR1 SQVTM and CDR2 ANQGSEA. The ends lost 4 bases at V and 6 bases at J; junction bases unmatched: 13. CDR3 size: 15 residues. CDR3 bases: TGCAGCGTTGTACCACCGAGGACAGGGTCCTCTGAAGCTTTCTTT. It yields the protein CSVVPPRTGSSEAFF.

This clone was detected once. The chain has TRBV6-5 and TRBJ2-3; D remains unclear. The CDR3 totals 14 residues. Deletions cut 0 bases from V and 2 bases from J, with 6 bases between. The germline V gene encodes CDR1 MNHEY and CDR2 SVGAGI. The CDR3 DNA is TGTGCCAGCAGTTACTCTACTGACACAGATACGCAGTATTTT. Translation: CASSYSTDTDTQYF.

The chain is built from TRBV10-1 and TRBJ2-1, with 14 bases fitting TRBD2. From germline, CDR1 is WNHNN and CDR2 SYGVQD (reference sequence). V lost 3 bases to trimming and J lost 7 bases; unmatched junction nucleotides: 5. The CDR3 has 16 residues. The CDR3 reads CASSDPGLAGENEQFF. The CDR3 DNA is TGCGCCAGCAGTGACCCGGGACTAGCGGGAGAAAATGAGCAGTTCTTC.

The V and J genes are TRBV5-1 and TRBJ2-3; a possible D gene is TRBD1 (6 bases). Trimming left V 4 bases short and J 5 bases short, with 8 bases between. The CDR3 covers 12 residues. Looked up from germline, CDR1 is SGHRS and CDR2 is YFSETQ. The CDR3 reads CASSEDRDTQYF. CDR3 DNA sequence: TGCGCCAGCAGCGAGGACAGAGATACGCAGTATTTT.

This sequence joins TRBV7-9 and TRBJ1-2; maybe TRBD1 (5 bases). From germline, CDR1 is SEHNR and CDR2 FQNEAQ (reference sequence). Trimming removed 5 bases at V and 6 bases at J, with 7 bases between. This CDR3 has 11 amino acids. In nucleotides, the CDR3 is TGTGCCAGCAGCACCAGGGATGGCTACACCTTC. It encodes CASSTRDGYTF.

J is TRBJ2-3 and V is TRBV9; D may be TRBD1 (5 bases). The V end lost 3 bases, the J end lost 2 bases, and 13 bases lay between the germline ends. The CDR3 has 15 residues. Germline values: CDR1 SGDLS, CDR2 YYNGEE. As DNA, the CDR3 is TGTGCCAGCAGCGAGACACACAGGTACACAGATACGCAGTATTTT. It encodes CASSETHRYTDTQYF.

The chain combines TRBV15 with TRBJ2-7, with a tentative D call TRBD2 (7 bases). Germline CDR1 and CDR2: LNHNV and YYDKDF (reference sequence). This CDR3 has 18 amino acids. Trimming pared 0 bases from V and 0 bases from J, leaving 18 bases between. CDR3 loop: CATSRDIGGRFSSYEQYF. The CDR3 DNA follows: TGTGCCACCAGCAGAGATATCGGGGGGCGGTTTTCCTCCTACGAGCAGTACTTC.

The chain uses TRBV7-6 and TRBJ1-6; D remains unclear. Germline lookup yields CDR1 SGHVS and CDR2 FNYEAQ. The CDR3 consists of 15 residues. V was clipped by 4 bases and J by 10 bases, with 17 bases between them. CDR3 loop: CASSSNGIWRSPLHF. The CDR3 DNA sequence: TGTGCCAGCAGCTCCAACGGGATCTGGCGGTCACCCCTCCACTTT.